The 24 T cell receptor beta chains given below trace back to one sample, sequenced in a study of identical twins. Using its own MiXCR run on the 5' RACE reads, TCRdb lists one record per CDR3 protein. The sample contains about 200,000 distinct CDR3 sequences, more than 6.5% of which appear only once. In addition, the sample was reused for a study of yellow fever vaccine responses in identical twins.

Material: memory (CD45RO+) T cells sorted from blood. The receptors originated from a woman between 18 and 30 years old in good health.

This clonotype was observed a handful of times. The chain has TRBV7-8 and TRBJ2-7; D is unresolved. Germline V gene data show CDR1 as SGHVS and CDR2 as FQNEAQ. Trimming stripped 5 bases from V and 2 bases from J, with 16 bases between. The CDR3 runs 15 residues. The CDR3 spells CASSPRLDGTYEQYF. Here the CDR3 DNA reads TGTGCCAGCAGCCCGCGTCTGGACGGAACCTACGAGCAGTACTTC.

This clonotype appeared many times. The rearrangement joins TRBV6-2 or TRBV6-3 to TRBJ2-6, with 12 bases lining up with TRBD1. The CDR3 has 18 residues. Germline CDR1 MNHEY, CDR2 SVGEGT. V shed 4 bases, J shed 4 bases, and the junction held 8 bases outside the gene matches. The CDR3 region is CASSFPGQGAPGANVLTF. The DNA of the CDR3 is TGTGCCAGCAGTTTCCCGGGACAGGGGGCTCCCGGGGCCAACGTCCTGACTTTC.

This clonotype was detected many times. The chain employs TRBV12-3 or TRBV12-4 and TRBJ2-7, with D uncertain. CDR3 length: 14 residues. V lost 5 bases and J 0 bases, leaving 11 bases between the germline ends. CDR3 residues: CASSLRLSSYEQYF. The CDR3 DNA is TGTGCCAGCAGTCTGAGGTTGAGCTCCTACGAGCAGTACTTC.

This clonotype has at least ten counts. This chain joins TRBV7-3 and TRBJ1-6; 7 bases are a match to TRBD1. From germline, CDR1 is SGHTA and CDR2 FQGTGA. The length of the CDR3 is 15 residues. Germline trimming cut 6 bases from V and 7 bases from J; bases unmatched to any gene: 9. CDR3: CASSDVGQRNSPLHF. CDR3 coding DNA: TGTGCCAGCAGTGATGTGGGACAGCGAAATTCACCCCTCCACTTT.

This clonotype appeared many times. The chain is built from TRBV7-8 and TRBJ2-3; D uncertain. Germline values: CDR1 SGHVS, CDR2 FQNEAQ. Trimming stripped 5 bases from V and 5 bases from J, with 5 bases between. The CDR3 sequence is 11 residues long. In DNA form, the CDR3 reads TGTGCCAGCAGCCCACAAGATACGCAGTATTTT. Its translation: CASSPQDTQYF.

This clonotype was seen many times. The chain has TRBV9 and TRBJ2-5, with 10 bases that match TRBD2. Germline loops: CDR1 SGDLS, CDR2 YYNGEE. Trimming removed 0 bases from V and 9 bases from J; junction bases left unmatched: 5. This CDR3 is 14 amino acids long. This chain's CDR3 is CASSVATSGAAQYF. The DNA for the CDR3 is TGTGCCAGCAGCGTAGCTACTAGCGGGGCGGCCCAGTACTTC. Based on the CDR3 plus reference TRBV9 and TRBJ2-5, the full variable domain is DSGVTQTPKHLITATGQRVTLRCSPRSGDLSVYWYQQSLDQGLQFLIQYYNGEERAKGNILERFSAQQFPDLHSELNLSSLELGDSALYFCASSVATSGAAQYFGPGTRLLVL.

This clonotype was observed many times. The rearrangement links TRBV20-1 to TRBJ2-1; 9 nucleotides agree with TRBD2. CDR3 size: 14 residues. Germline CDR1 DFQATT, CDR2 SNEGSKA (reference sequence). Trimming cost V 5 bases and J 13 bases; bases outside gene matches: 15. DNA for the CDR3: TGCAGTGCTCACGATAGCGGGAGAACCTCCAATCAGTTCTTC. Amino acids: CSAHDSGRTSNQFF.

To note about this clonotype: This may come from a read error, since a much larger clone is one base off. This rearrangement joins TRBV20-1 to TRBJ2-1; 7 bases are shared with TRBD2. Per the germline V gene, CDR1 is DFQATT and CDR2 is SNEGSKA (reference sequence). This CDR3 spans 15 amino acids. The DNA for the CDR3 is TGCATTGCTAGAAGACCTAGCGGAGGTTACAATGAGCAGTTCTTC. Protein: CIARRPSGGYNEQFF.

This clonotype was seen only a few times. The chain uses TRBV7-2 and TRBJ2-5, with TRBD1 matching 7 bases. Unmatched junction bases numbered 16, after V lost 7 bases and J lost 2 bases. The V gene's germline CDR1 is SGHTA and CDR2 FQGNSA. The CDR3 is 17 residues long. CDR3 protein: CASNAEIRGQLQETQYF. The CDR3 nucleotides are TGTGCCAGCAACGCAGAGATCCGGGGACAGCTTCAAGAGACCCAGTACTTC. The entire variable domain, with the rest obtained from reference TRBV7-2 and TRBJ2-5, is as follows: GAGVSQSPSNKVTEKGKDVELRCDPISGHTALYWYRQSLGQGLEFLIYFQGNSAPDKSGLPSDRFSAERTGGSVSTLTIQRTQQEDSAVYLCASNAEIRGQLQETQYFGPGTRLLVL.

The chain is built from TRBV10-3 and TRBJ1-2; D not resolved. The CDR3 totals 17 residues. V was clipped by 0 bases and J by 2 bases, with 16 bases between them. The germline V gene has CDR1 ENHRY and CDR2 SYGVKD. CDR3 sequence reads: CAISESIQALLNYGYTF. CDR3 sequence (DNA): TGTGCCATCAGTGAGTCGATCCAGGCCTTATTGAACTATGGCTACACCTTC.

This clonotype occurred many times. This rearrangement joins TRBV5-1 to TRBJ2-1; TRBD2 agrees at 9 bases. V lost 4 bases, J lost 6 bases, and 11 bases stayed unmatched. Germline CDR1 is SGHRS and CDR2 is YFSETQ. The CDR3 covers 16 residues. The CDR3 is CASSPPLAGLGNEQFF. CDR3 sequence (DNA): TGCGCCAGCAGCCCTCCGCTAGCGGGACTGGGCAATGAGCAGTTCTTC.

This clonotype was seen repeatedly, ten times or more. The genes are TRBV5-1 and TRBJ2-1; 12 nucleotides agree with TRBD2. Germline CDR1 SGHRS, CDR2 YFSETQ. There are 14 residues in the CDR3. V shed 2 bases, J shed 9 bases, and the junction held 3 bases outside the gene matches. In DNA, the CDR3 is TGCGCCAGCAGCTTTTCTAGCGGGGGGGTTGAGCAGTTCTTC. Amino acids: CASSFSSGGVEQFF. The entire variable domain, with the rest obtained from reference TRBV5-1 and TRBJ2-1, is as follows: KAGVTQTPRYLIKTRGQQVTLSCSPISGHRSVSWYQQTPGQGLQFLFEYFSETQRNKGNFPGRFSGRQFSNSRSEMNVSTLELGDSALYLCASSFSSGGVEQFFGPGTRLTVL.

The DNA for the CDR3 is TGCAGTGCACGTCTCCCGGGAGGGACAAATGAGCAGTTCTTC. It encodes CSARLPGGTNEQFF. V is TRBV20-1 and J is TRBJ2-1, with 8 bases identical to TRBD2. V was clipped by 6 bases and J by 7 bases; unmatched bases: 11. Germline V lookup: CDR1 DFQATT, CDR2 SNEGSKA (reference sequence). This CDR3 spans 14 amino acids.

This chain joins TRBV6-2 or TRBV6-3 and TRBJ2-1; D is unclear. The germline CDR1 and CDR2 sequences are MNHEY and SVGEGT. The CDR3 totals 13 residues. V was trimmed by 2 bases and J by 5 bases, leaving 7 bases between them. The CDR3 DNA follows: TGTGCCAGCAGTTACCTGGTGAACAATGAGCAGTTCTTC. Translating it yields CASSYLVNNEQFF.

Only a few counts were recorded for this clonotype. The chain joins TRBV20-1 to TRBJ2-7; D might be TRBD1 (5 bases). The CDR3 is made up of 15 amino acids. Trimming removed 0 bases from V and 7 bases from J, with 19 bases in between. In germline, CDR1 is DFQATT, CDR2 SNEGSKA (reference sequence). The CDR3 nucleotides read TGCAGTGCTAGAGATGGGGCCCTCCGTTATCGGGAGCAGTACTTC. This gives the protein CSARDGALRYREQYF.

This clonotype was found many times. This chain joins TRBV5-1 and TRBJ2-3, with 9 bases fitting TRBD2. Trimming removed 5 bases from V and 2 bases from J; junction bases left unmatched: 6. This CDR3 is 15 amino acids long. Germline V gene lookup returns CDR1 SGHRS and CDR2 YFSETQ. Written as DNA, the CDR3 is TGCGCCAGCAGAGCGGGGGGAGGATCCACAGATACGCAGTATTTT. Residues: CASRAGGGSTDTQYF.

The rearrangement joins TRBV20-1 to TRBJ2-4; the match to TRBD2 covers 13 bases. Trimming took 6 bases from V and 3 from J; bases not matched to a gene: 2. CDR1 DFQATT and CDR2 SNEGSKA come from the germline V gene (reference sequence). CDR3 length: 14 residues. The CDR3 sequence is CSARTSGGKNIQYF. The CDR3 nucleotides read TGCAGTGCCAGGACTAGCGGGGGCAAAAACATTCAGTACTTC.

CDR3 protein: CASSLMGGENTGELFF. The CDR3 region has the DNA TGTGCCAGCAGCTTAATGGGGGGCGAGAACACCGGGGAGCTGTTTTTT. The rearrangement links TRBV7-3 to TRBJ2-2; D may match TRBD1 or TRBD2 (6 bases each). Per the germline V gene, CDR1 is SGHTA and CDR2 is FQGTGA. V was clipped by 1 base and J by 1 base, with 10 bases between them. This CDR3 is built from 16 residues.

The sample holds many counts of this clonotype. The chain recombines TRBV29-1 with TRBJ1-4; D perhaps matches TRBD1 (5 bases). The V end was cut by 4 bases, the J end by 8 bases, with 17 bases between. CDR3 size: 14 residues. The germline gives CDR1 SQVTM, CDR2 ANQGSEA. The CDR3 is CSVVFGQGGEKLFF. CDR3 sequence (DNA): TGCAGCGTTGTTTTCGGGCAGGGAGGGGAAAAACTGTTTTTT.

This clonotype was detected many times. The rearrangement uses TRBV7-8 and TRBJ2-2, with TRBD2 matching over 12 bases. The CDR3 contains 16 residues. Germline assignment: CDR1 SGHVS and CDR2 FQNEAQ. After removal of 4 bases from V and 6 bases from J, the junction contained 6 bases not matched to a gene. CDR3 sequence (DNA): TGTGCCAGCAGCTCCTGGACTAGCGGGATCGCCGGGGAGCTGTTTTTT. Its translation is CASSSWTSGIAGELFF.

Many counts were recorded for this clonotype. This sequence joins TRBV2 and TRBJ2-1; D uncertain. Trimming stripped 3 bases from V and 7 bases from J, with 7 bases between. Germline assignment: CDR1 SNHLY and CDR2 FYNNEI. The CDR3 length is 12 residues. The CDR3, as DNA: TGTGCCAGCAGTGACGACCGAAATGAGCAGTTCTTC. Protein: CASSDDRNEQFF. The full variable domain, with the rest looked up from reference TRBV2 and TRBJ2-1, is EPEVTQTPSHQVTQMGQEVILRCVPISNHLYFYWYRQILGQKVEFLVSFYNNEISEKSEIFDDQFSVERPDGSNFTLKIRSTKLEDSAMYFCASSDDRNEQFFGPGTRLTVL.

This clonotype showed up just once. The chain's CDR3 is CASSLADRGETQYF. The CDR3 coding sequence is TGTGCCAGCAGCTTGGCGGACAGGGGGGAGACCCAGTACTTC. The J gene is TRBJ2-5, the V gene TRBV7-2; TRBD1 agrees at 10 bases. The CDR3 extends over 14 amino acids. Looked up from germline, CDR1 is SGHTA and CDR2 is FQGNSA. V trimming: 3 bases; J trimming: 5 bases; junction bases outside the gene matches: 3.

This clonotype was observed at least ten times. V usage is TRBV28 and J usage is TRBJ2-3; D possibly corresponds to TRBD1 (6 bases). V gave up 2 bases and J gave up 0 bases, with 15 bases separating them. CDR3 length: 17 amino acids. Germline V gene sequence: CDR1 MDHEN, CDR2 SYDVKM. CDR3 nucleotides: TGTGCCAGCAGTTTACCCTTTGACAGGTACAGCACAGATACGCAGTATTTT. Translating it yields CASSLPFDRYSTDTQYF.

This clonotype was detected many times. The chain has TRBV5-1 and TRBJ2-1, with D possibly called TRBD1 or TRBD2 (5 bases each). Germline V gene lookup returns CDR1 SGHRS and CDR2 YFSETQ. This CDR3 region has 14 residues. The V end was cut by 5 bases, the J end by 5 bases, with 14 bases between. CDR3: CASRGERGNNEQFF. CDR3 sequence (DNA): TGCGCCAGCAGGGGAGAAAGGGGAAACAATGAGCAGTTCTTC.